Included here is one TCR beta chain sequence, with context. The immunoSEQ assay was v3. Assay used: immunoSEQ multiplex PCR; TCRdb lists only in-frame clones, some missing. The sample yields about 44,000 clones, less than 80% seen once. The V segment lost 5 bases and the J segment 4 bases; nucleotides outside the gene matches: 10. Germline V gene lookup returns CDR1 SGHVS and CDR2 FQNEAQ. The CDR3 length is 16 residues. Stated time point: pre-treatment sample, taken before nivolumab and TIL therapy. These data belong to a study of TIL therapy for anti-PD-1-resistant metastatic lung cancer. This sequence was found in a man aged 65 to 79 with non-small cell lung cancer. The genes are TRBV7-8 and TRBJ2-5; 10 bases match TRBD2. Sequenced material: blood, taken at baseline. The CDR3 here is CASSPRAGGPGETQYF. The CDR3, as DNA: TGTGCCAGCAGCCCGAGAGCGGGAGGGCCTGGAGAGACCCAGTACTTC.